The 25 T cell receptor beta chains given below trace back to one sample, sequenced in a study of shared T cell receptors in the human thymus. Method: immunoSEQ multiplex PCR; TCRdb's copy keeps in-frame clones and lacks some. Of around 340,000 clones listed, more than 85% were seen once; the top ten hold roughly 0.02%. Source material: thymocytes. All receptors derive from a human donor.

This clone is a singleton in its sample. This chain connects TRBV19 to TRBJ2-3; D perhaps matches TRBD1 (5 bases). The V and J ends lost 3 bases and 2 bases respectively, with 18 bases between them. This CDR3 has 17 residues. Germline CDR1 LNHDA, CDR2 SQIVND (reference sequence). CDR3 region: CASSMMGQLTLTDTQYF. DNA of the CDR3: TGTGCCAGTAGTATGATGGGGCAGCTCACACTCACAGATACGCAGTATTTT.

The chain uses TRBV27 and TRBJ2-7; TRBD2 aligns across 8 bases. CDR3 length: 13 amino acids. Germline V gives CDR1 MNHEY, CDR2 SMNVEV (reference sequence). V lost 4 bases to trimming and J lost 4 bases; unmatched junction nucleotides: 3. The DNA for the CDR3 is TGTGCCAGCAGTTCAACGGGAGGGTACGAGCAGTACTTC. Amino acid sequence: CASSSTGGYEQYF.

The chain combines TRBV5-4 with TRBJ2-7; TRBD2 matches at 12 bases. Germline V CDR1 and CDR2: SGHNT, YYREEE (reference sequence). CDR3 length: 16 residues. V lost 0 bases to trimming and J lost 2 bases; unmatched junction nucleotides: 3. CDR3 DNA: TGTGCCAGCAGCTTGGAGGCTAGCGGGAGGGCCTACGAGCAGTACTTC. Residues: CASSLEASGRAYEQYF.

The CDR3: CASTRDRAVNYGYTF. For the CDR3, the DNA is TGCGCCAGCACTCGCGACAGGGCCGTCAACTATGGCTACACCTTC. V is TRBV10-2 and J is TRBJ1-2; 7 nucleotides align to TRBD1. With 7 bases clipped from V and 2 bases from J, the junction kept 10 bases outside the gene matches. Germline V lookup: CDR1 WSHSY, CDR2 SAAADI. This CDR3 has 15 residues.

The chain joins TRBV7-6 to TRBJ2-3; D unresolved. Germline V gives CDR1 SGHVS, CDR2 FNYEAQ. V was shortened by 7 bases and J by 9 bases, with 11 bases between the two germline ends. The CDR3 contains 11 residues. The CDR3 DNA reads TGTGCCAGCATCCCTTGCCCAACGCAGTATTTT. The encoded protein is CASIPCPTQYF.

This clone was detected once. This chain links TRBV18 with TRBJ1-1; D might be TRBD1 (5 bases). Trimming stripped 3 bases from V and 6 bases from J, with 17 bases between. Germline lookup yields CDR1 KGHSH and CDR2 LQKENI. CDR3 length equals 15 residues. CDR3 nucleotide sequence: TGTGCCAGCTCACCGAAAGTCTTCAAAGGGGCTGAAGCTTTCTTT. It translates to CASSPKVFKGAEAFF.

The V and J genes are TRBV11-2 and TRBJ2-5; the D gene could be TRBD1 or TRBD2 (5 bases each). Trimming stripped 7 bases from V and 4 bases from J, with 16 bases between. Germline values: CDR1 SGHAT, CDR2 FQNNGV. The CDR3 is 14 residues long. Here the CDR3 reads CASKPGTPRETQYF. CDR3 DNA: TGTGCCAGCAAACCAGGGACCCCCCGAGAGACCCAGTACTTC.

CDR3 nucleotides: TGTGCCAGCAGCTCCGACCGACAGGGTATGGGCACTGAAGCTTTCTTT. Translating it yields CASSSDRQGMGTEAFF. This chain links TRBV7-9 with TRBJ1-1; 7 bases fit TRBD1. CDR1 is SEHNR and CDR2 is FQNEAQ in the germline V gene (reference sequence). After removal of 4 bases from V and 4 bases from J, the junction contained 12 bases not matched to a gene. CDR3 length equals 16 residues.

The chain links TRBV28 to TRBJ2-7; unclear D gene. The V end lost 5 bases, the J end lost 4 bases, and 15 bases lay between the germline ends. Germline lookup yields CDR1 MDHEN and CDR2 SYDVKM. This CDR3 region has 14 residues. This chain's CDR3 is CASSSPRGQYEQYF. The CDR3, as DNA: TGTGCCAGCAGTAGCCCAAGAGGTCAGTACGAGCAGTACTTC. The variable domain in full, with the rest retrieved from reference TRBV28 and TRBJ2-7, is DVKVTQSSRYLVKRTGEKVFLECVQDMDHENMFWYRQDPGLGLRLIYFSYDVKMKEKGDIPEGYSVSREKKERFSLILESASTNQTSMYLCASSSPRGQYEQYFGPGTRLTVT.

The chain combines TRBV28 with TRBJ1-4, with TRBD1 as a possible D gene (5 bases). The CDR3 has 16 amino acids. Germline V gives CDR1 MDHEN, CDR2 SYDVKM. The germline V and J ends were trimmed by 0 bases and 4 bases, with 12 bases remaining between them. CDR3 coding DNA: TGTGCCAGCAGTTTATGGTTTGCGACAGATAATGAAAAACTGTTTTTT. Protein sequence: CASSLWFATDNEKLFF.

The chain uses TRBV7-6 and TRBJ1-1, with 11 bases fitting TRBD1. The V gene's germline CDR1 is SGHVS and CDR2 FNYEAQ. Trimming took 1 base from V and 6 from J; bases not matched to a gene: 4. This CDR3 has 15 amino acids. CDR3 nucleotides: TGTGCCAGCAGCTTAGACGGACAGGGGGCCTCTGAAGCTTTCTTT. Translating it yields CASSLDGQGASEAFF.

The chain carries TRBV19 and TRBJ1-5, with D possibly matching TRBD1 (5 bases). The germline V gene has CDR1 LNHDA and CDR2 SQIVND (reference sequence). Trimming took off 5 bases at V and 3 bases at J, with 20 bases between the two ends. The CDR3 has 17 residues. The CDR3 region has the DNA TGTGCCAGTAGTCCCTACCGTCGGCCGGGACCCAATCAGCCCCAGCATTTT. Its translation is CASSPYRRPGPNQPQHF.

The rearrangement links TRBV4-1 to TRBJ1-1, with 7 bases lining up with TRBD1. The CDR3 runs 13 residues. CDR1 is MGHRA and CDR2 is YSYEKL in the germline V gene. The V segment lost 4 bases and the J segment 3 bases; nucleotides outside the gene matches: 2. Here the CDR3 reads CASSRDRDTEAFF. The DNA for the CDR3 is TGCGCCAGCAGCCGGGACAGAGACACTGAAGCTTTCTTT.

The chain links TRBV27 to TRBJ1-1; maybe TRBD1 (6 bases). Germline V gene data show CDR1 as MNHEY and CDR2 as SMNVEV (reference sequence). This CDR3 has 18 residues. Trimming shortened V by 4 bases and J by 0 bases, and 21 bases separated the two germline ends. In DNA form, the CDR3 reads TGTGCCAGCAGTTCCGAGGCGGGGGGCGATTGGGTGAACACTGAAGCTTTCTTT. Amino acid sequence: CASSSEAGGDWVNTEAFF.

The DNA of the CDR3 is TGTGCCAGCAGCTTGTCGGGCAGCACAGATACGCAGTATTTT. Translating it yields CASSLSGSTDTQYF. The chain combines TRBV5-6 with TRBJ2-3; D unresolved. The CDR3 has 14 amino acids. Trimming removed 1 base from V and 0 bases from J, with 6 bases in between. Germline CDR1 is SGHDT and CDR2 is YYEEEE.

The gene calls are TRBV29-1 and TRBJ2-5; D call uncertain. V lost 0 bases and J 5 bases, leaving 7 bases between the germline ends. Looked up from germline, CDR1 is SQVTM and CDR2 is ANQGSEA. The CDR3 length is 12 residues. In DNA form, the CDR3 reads TGCAGCGTTGAAGAGGACGAGGAGACCCAGTACTTC. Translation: CSVEEDEETQYF.

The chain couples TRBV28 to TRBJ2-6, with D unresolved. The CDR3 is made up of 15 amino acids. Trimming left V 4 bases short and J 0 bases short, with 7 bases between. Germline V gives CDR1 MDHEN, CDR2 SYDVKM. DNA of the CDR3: TGTGCCAGCAGTTGGGCAGCCTCTGGGGCCAACGTCCTGACTTTC. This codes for CASSWAASGANVLTF.

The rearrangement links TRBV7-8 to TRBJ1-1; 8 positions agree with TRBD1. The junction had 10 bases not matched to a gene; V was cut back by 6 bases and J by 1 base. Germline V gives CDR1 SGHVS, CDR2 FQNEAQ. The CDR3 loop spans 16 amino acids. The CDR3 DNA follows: TGTGCCAGCAGTCACACAGGGGGACCCAGGAACACTGAAGCTTTCTTT. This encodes CASSHTGGPRNTEAFF.

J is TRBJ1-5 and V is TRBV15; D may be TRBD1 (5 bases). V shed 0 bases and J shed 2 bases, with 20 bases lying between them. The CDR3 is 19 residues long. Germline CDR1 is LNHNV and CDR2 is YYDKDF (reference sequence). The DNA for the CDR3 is TGTGCCACCAGCAGAGACCCTTCAAGGGGCGGGTATGGCAATCAGCCCCAGCATTTT. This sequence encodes CATSRDPSRGGYGNQPQHF. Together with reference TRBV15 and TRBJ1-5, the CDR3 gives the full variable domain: DAMVIQNPRYQVTQFGKPVTLSCSQTLNHNVMYWYQQKSSQAPKLLFHYYDKDFNNEADTPDNFQSRRPNTSFCFLDIRSPGLGDTAMYLCATSRDPSRGGYGNQPQHFGDGTRLSIL.

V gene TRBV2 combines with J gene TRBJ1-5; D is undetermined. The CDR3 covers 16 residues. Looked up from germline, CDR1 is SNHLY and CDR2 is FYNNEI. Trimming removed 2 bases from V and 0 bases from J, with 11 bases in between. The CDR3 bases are TGTGCCAGCAGTGAATCAGGCATCTATAGCAATCAGCCCCAGCATTTT. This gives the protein CASSESGIYSNQPQHF.

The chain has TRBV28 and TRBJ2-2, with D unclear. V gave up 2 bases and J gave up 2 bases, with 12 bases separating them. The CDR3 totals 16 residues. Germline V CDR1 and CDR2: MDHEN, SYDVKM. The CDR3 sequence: CASSLGSGANTGELFF. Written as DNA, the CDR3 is TGTGCCAGCAGTTTAGGGTCGGGTGCAAACACCGGGGAGCTGTTTTTT.

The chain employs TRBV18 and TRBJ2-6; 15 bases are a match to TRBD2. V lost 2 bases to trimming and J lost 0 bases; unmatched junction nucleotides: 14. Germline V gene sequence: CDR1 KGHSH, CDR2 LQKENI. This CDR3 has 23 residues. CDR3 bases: TGTGCCAGCTCACCAAAACCCCGGACTAGCGGGAGGGCTCTGATCTCTGGGGCCAACGTCCTGACTTTC. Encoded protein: CASSPKPRTSGRALISGANVLTF.

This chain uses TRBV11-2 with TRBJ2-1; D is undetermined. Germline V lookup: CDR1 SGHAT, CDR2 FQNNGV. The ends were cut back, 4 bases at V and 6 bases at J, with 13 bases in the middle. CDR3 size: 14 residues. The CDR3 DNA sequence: TGTGCCAGCAGCTCCCCCCCTGATGGCAATGAGCAGTTCTTC. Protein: CASSSPPDGNEQFF.

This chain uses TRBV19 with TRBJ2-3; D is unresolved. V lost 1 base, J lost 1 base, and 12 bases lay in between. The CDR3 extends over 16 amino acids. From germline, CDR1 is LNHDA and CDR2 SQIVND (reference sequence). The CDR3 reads CASSIVRLAGTDTQYF. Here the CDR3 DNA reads TGTGCCAGTAGTATAGTAAGGTTGGCCGGCACAGATACGCAGTATTTT.

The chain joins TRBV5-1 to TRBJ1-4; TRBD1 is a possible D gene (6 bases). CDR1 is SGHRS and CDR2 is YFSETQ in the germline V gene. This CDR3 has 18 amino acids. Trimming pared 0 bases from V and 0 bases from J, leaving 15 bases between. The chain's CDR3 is CASSLDREGAPTNEKLFF. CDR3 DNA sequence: TGCGCCAGCAGCTTGGACAGGGAAGGGGCCCCAACTAATGAAAAACTGTTTTTT. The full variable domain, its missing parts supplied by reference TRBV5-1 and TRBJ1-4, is KAGVTQTPRYLIKTRGQQVTLSCSPISGHRSVSWYQQTPGQGLQFLFEYFSETQRNKGNFPGRFSGRQFSNSRSEMNVSTLELGDSALYLCASSLDREGAPTNEKLFFGSGTQLSVL.